The 18 T cell receptor beta chains in this list originate from one sample, sequenced in a study of T-cell reconstitution after alpha-beta-depleted transplantation in children. Preparing the TCRbeta library involved the use of unique molecular identifiers. MiXCR was run by TCRdb on the PCR reads, yielding one entry per CDR3 protein. The data hold fewer than 350,000 distinct CDR3 sequences, with about 9.4% observed a single time. Source: PBMCs, taken before TCRalphabeta/CD19-depleted stem cell transplant. The receptors were sampled from a boy under two years old with acute myeloid leukemia, due to receive a stem cell transplant.

The J gene is TRBJ1-2, the V gene TRBV29-1; D is unclear. Germline V gene sequence: CDR1 SQVTM, CDR2 ANQGSEA. Trimming left V 6 bases short and J 6 bases short, with 14 bases between. CDR3 length: 12 amino acids. The DNA for the CDR3 is TGCAGCGTGGACGATCCCTCGGATGGCTACACCTTC. Translation gives CSVDDPSDGYTF. Filled out from reference TRBV29-1 and TRBJ1-2, the complete variable domain reads SAVISQKPSRDICQRGTSLTIQCQVDSQVTMMFWYRQQPGQSLTLIATANQGSEATYESGFVIDKFPISRPNLTFSTLTVSNMSPEDSSIYLCSVDDPSDGYTFGSGTRLTVV.

At least ten counts were recorded for this clonotype. This chain uses TRBV7-2 with TRBJ1-3; 9 positions match TRBD1. CDR1 and CDR2 (germline): SGHTA, FQGNSA. The V segment lost 5 bases and the J segment 2 bases; nucleotides outside the gene matches: 7. The CDR3 is made up of 16 amino acids. CDR3 amino acids: CASSHYRGRAGNTIYF. CDR3 bases: TGTGCCAGCAGCCATTACAGGGGGCGAGCTGGAAACACCATATATTTT.

This clonotype showed up many times. The J gene is TRBJ1-2, the V gene TRBV21-1. TRBV21-1 is marked as a pseudogene. CDR3 size: 13 residues. The CDR3 bases are TGTGCCAGCGCTGGGGACGGCAACTATGGCTACACCTTC. The encoded protein is CASAGDGNYGYTF.

This clonotype came up many times. This chain joins TRBV3-1 and TRBJ2-7, with D unresolved. V shed 4 bases and J shed 5 bases, with 18 bases lying between them. Germline V gene sequence: CDR1 LGHDT, CDR2 YNNKEL (reference sequence). CDR3 length: 15 residues. The CDR3 region has the DNA TGTGCCAGCAGCCTCGGAAATGGTTATTCAAACGAGCAGTACTTC. Translating gives CASSLGNGYSNEQYF.

This clonotype was seen ten or more times. The rearrangement links TRBV7-9 to TRBJ1-1; D is possibly TRBD1 (5 bases). CDR1 and CDR2 (germline): SEHNR, FQNEAQ (reference sequence). The CDR3 consists of 13 residues. V dropped 8 bases and J dropped 1 base, with 11 bases sitting between them. CDR3 DNA: TGTGCCAGCCTTCAAGGGGCGAACACTGAAGCTTTCTTT. The encoded protein is CASLQGANTEAFF.

At least ten counts were recorded for this clonotype. V gene TRBV5-1 combines with J gene TRBJ2-7; TRBD2 is a possible D gene (5 bases). This CDR3 comprises 13 residues. Germline V lookup: CDR1 SGHRS, CDR2 YFSETQ. The V gene lost 0 bases and the J gene lost 9 bases, with 13 bases spanning the gap. The CDR3: CASSLAPREGQYF. As DNA, the CDR3 is TGCGCCAGCAGCTTGGCCCCCCGCGAGGGGCAGTACTTC.

As regards this clonotype: A much larger clone differs by one base, so this may be a read error. The chain uses TRBV3-1 and TRBJ2-1, with D hard to call. Germline loops: CDR1 LGHDT, CDR2 YNNKEL (reference sequence). This CDR3 contains 18 residues. The CDR3 nucleotides read TGTACCAGCAGTTTACACGTTAGGGCCGCGAGCTCCTACAATGAGCAGTTCTTC. Translating gives CTSSLHVRAASSYNEQFF.

The table lists this clonotype with many counts. This chain links TRBV7-9 with TRBJ1-4; 8 bases fit TRBD1. V was clipped by 5 bases and J by 7 bases; unmatched bases: 6. The CDR3 has 14 residues. Germline V gene sequence: CDR1 SEHNR, CDR2 FQNEAQ (reference sequence). For the CDR3, the DNA is TGTGCCAGCAGCCCCAGGGGGCGCGGTGAAAAACTGTTTTTT. Translation gives CASSPRGRGEKLFF.

This clonotype was counted many times. This chain uses TRBV12-3 or TRBV12-4 with TRBJ2-5; 7 bases map to TRBD1. This CDR3 contains 13 residues. V shed 6 bases and J 2 bases; nucleotides not matched to a gene: 3. CDR3 sequence reads: CASSKQGQETQYF. CDR3 coding DNA: TGTGCCAGCAGCAAACAGGGGCAAGAGACCCAGTACTTC.

The chain links TRBV27 to TRBJ2-7; D is ambiguous. V lost 5 bases, J lost 6 bases, and 11 bases lay in between. In germline, CDR1 is MNHEY, CDR2 SMNVEV (reference sequence). This CDR3 has 12 residues. This chain's CDR3 is CASSASGPEQYF. CDR3 sequence (DNA): TGTGCCAGCAGTGCCTCAGGCCCCGAGCAGTACTTC.

This clonotype came up many times. The chain combines TRBV5-5 with TRBJ1-5; D unclear. In germline, CDR1 is SGHKS, CDR2 YYEKEE (reference sequence). V was shortened by 4 bases and J by 4 bases, with 6 bases between the two germline ends. The CDR3 consists of 12 residues. The CDR3: CASSLPNQPQHF. CDR3 DNA: TGTGCCAGCAGCCTCCCTAATCAGCCCCAGCATTTT. Using reference TRBV5-5 and TRBJ1-5 for the parts outside the CDR3, the full variable domain is DAGVTQSPTHLIKTRGQQVTLRCSPISGHKSVSWYQQVLGQGPQFIFQYYEKEERGRGNFPDRFSARQFPNYSSELNVNALLLGDSALYLCASSLPNQPQHFGDGTRLSIL.

This clonotype was found a few times. The chain combines TRBV11-2 with TRBJ2-5; TRBD1 or TRBD2 may be the D gene (5 bases each). The CDR3 runs 15 residues. V gave up 3 bases and J gave up 3 bases, with 14 bases separating them. Germline-derived CDR1 and CDR2 are SGHAT and FQNNGV. This CDR3 reads CASSFSGRPEETQYF. As DNA, the CDR3 is TGTGCCAGCAGCTTCTCGGGACGCCCTGAAGAGACCCAGTACTTC.

This clonotype was counted ten times or more. The V call is TRBV5-1, the J call TRBJ2-3; the match to TRBD2 covers 9 bases. CDR1 is SGHRS, CDR2 YFSETQ, per germline. The CDR3 consists of 14 residues. After removal of 6 bases from V and 4 bases from J, the junction contained 6 bases not matched to a gene. Here the CDR3 DNA reads TGCGCCAGCATGCCGGGACTAGCATCAGATACGCAGTATTTT. Translated: CASMPGLASDTQYF.

This clonotype came up many times. V and J are TRBV25-1 and TRBJ2-7; maybe TRBD1 (5 bases). The germline V gene has CDR1 MGHDK and CDR2 SYGVNS. The V end lost 6 bases, the J end lost 6 bases, and 18 bases lay between the germline ends. The CDR3 has 14 amino acids. The CDR3 is CASSRKMTASEQYF. CDR3 nucleotide sequence: TGTGCCAGCAGCCGAAAAATGACAGCGAGCGAGCAGTACTTC.

This clonotype was picked up many times. The J gene is TRBJ2-1, the V gene TRBV4-1; possibly TRBD1 for D (5 bases). The V gene lost 1 base and the J gene lost 1 base, with 11 bases spanning the gap. CDR3 length equals 16 residues. The germline V gene has CDR1 MGHRA and CDR2 YSYEKL. The CDR3 DNA reads as TGCGCCAGCAGCCAAGTAGGGGATACATCCTACAATGAGCAGTTCTTC. Translating it yields CASSQVGDTSYNEQFF.

Ten or more counts support this clonotype. This chain uses TRBV12-3 or TRBV12-4 with TRBJ1-3; 8 nucleotides line up with TRBD1. The CDR3 sequence is 14 residues long. The trim removed 7 bases at V and 4 bases at J, leaving 6 bases unmatched. CDR3 DNA sequence: TGTGCCAGCACCTCGGACAGGGACGGAAACACCATATATTTT. Amino acids: CASTSDRDGNTIYF.

This clonotype was picked up a small number of times. At one end, the junction sequence differs from germline, possibly due to a read error. V gene TRBV20-1 combines with J gene TRBJ1-2; D is perhaps TRBD1 (6 bases). The CDR3 extends over 17 amino acids. Germline CDR1 is DFQATT and CDR2 is SNEGSKA (reference sequence). CDR3 residues: CCAKDPYPQGANYGYTF. CDR3 DNA sequence: TGCTGTGCTAAAGATCCCTATCCACAGGGCGCTAACTATGGCTACACCTTC.

The chain employs TRBV10-2 and TRBJ1-1, with 7 positions matching TRBD1. This CDR3 is 15 amino acids long. After removal of 4 bases from V and 3 bases from J, the junction contained 8 bases not matched to a gene. Germline values: CDR1 WSHSY, CDR2 SAAADI. The CDR3 loop reads CASSAPPTGHTEAFF. Written as DNA, the CDR3 is TGCGCCAGCAGTGCCCCCCCGACAGGGCACACTGAAGCTTTCTTT.